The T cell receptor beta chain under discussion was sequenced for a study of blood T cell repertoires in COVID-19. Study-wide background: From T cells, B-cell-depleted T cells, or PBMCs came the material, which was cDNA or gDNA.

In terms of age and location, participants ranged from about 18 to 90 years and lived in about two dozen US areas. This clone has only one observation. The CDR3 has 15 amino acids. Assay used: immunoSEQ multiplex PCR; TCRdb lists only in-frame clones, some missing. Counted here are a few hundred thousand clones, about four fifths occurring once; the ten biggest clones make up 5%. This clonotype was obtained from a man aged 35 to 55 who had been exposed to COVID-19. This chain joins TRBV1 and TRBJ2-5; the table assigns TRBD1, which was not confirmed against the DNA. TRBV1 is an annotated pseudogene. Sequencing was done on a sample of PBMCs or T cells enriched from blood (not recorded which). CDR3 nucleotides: TGCACCAGCAGCCAAGCAGGCACAGCCCAAGAGACCCAGTACTTC. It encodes CTSSQAGTAQETQYF.